This entry lists 32 T cell receptor beta chains sequenced from one sample in a study of shared clonotypes between healthy human individuals (dated by TCRdb to the early 2020s). For the CD8 naive samples, CD45RO-negative cells were positively selected for CCR7, yielding a CD45RA+CCR7+ population from which TemRA cells were excluded. Libraries were constructed by the immunoSEQ multiplex PCR assay. TCRdb limited this immuneACCESS table to in-frame rearrangements with V and J called. A share of clones is missing; checked studies link under half to unresolved V genes, and the rest is unexplained. The table for this sample lists about 2 million clones; approximately 95% of them were counted only once. Together, the top ten hold roughly 1.1% of the sample. Sequencing used naive CD8+ T cells sorted from blood. This sample's cell subset or site label indicates: CD45RA+CCR7+. These receptors came from a man aged 18 to 29 in good health.

CDR3 coding DNA: TGTGCCAGCAGATACCGGGACAGGGATCCTCTCACCTTC. This codes for CASRYRDRDPLTF. This chain joins TRBV2 and TRBJ1-2, with TRBD1 identical over 9 bases. The ends lost 6 bases at V and 13 bases at J; junction bases unmatched: 12. This CDR3 is built from 13 residues. CDR1 and CDR2 (germline): SNHLY, FYNNEI. The variable domain in full, completed from reference TRBV2 and TRBJ1-2, reads EPEVTQTPSHQVTQMGQEVILRCVPISNHLYFYWYRQILGQKVEFLVSFYNNEISEKSEIFDDQFSVERPDGSNFTLKIRSTKLEDSAMYFCASRYRDRDPLTFGSGTRLTVV.

The chain links TRBV5-4 to TRBJ2-1; D uncertain. V was clipped by 0 bases and J by 6 bases, with 7 bases between them. The CDR3 contains 13 residues. Germline CDR1 is SGHNT and CDR2 is YYREEE (reference sequence). The CDR3 bases are TGTGCCAGCAGCTTGGGACGTGGCAATGAGCAGTTCTTC. Protein product: CASSLGRGNEQFF. The whole variable domain, filled in from reference TRBV5-4 and TRBJ2-1, reads ETGVTQSPTHLIKTRGQQVTLRCSSQSGHNTVSWYQQALGQGPQFIFQYYREEENGRGNFPPRFSGLQFPNYSSELNVNALELDDSALYLCASSLGRGNEQFFGPGTRLTVL.

CDR3 coding DNA: TGTACCAACCCGACAGTCCTCCTATGCAATCAGCCCCAGCATTTT. This encodes CTNPTVLLCNQPQHF. The chain employs TRBV11-3 and TRBJ1-5, with D perhaps matching TRBD1 (5 bases). Germline V gene lookup returns CDR1 SGHNT and CDR2 YENEEA. This CDR3 contains 15 residues. The variable domain in full, with the rest retrieved from reference TRBV11-3 and TRBJ1-5, is EAGVVQSPRYKIIEKKQPVAFWCNPISGHNTLYWYLQNLGQGPELLIRYENEEAVDDSQLPKDRFSAERLKGVDSTLKIQPAELGDSAVYLCTNPTVLLCNQPQHFGDGTRLSIL.

This chain joins TRBV27 and TRBJ2-7; TRBD1 matches at 7 bases. The germline V gene has CDR1 MNHEY and CDR2 SMNVEV (reference sequence). J was trimmed by 3 bases and V by 6 bases; bases with no gene match: 8. The CDR3 spans 14 residues. This chain's CDR3 is CASSPGQVGYEQYF. The CDR3 DNA is TGTGCCAGCAGCCCAGGACAGGTAGGCTACGAGCAGTACTTC.

The chain joins TRBV7-3 to TRBJ2-1, with 14 bases fitting TRBD2. V lost 3 bases to trimming and J lost 0 bases; unmatched junction nucleotides: 7. The CDR3 length is 19 residues. Germline V gene lookup returns CDR1 SGHTA and CDR2 FQGTGA. The CDR3 sequence is CASSFGLAGGLSSYNEQFF. CDR3 DNA sequence: TGTGCCAGCAGCTTCGGACTAGCGGGGGGCCTGAGCTCCTACAATGAGCAGTTCTTC.

V and J are TRBV7-2 and TRBJ1-1, with a weak D call TRBD1 (5 bases). With 5 bases removed from V and 0 bases from J, the gap between germline ends came to 10 bases. The length of the CDR3 is 14 residues. CDR1 is SGHTA and CDR2 is FQGNSA in the germline V gene. The CDR3 loop reads CASSLDSMNTEAFF. As DNA, the CDR3 is TGTGCCAGCAGCCTAGACAGCATGAACACTGAAGCTTTCTTT.

This chain joins TRBV30 and TRBJ2-1; D unclear. V was pared by 7 bases and J by 9 bases, with 10 bases between. The CDR3 runs 10 residues. CDR1 is GTSNPN and CDR2 is SVGIG in the germline V gene (reference sequence). The CDR3 loop is CAYSGVEQFF. The CDR3 DNA reads TGTGCCTACAGTGGGGTTGAGCAGTTCTTC. The full variable domain, with the rest looked up from reference TRBV30 and TRBJ2-1, is SQTIHQWPATLVQPVGSPLSLECTVEGTSNPNLYWYRQAAGRGLQLLFYSVGIGQISSEVPQNLSASRPQDRQFILSSKKLLLSDSGFYLCAYSGVEQFFGPGTRLTVL.

The chain has TRBV6-5 and TRBJ1-3, with D unclear. The germline CDR1 and CDR2 sequences are MNHEY and SVGAGI. The CDR3 is made up of 15 amino acids. Deletions cut 6 bases from V and 0 bases from J, with 12 bases between. For the CDR3, the DNA is TGTGCCAGCAGGGAATTCAAGACCTCTGGAAACACCATATATTTT. It yields the protein CASREFKTSGNTIYF.

The chain uses TRBV10-3 and TRBJ2-7; 10 bases agree with TRBD2. CDR3 length equals 17 residues. Losses at the gene ends were 0 bases for V and 4 bases for J; bases not matched to a gene: 9. Germline values: CDR1 ENHRY, CDR2 SYGVKD. As DNA, the CDR3 is TGTGCCATCAGTGAGTCGGGCTGGGGGACTAGCGTTTACGAGCAGTACTTC. Protein: CAISESGWGTSVYEQYF.

This clone was found once. The V and J genes are TRBV6-1 and TRBJ2-5; TRBD1 might be the D (5 bases). The CDR3 spans 13 residues. Germline assignment: CDR1 MNHNS and CDR2 SASEGT. Trimming removed 2 bases at V and 6 bases at J, with 10 bases between. Here the CDR3 DNA reads TGTGCCAGCAGTGAACTAGTGGGGCAGACCCAGTACTTC. It encodes CASSELVGQTQYF.

The chain combines TRBV9 with TRBJ2-2; possibly TRBD1 or TRBD2 for D (5 bases each). The germline V and J ends were trimmed by 5 bases and 4 bases, with 18 bases remaining between them. In germline, CDR1 is SGDLS, CDR2 YYNGEE. CDR3 length: 16 residues. In DNA, the CDR3 is TGTGCCAGCAGGCCTCCCTTGGGGGAGTTCACCGGGGAGCTGTTTTTT. It yields the protein CASRPPLGEFTGELFF.

The rearrangement joins TRBV18 to TRBJ2-3; 9 nucleotides match TRBD2. The CDR3 loop spans 18 amino acids. Germline values: CDR1 KGHSH, CDR2 LQKENI. J gave up 4 bases and V 0 bases, and 11 bases lay outside the gene matches. CDR3 sequence (DNA): TGTGCCAGCTCACCACCGGGACTAGCAAAGGGAAATCCAGATACGCAGTATTTT. Translation gives CASSPPGLAKGNPDTQYF.

The J gene is TRBJ2-5, the V gene TRBV6-6; D perhaps matches TRBD1 (6 bases). The V gene lost 9 bases and the J gene lost 3 bases, with 8 bases spanning the gap. CDR3 size: 11 residues. Germline loops: CDR1 MNHNY, CDR2 SVGAGI (reference sequence). CDR3 DNA sequence: TGTGCCAGTTCAGGGGAAGAGACCCAGTACTTC. This encodes CASSGEETQYF.

This clone appeared once. This rearrangement joins TRBV11-2 to TRBJ1-2; a possible D gene is TRBD1 (6 bases). The germline V gene encodes CDR1 SGHAT and CDR2 FQNNGV. V was pared by 2 bases and J by 4 bases, with 14 bases between. The CDR3 has 15 amino acids. The CDR3 bases are TGTGCCAGCAGCTTACCAGACAGGAATCTCTATGGCTACACCTTC. Translation gives CASSLPDRNLYGYTF.

A note on this clone: Different DNA sequences within this sample yield the same CDR3. The chain recombines TRBV7-2 with TRBJ2-7; tentatively, D is TRBD1 (6 bases). Trimming took 2 bases from V and 7 from J, leaving 9 bases between them. The CDR3 has 12 residues. The germline gives CDR1 SGHTA, CDR2 FQGNSA. The CDR3 nucleotides are TGTGCCAGCAGCTTAATAGGGGGAGAGCAGTACTTC. It specifies CASSLIGGEQYF.

This chain connects TRBV6-5 to TRBJ1-2; D unresolved. Trimming left V 6 bases short and J 6 bases short, with 17 bases between. CDR3 length equals 14 residues. The V gene's germline CDR1 is MNHEY and CDR2 SVGAGI. The CDR3 sequence: CASSTREGLDGYTF. CDR3 nucleotides: TGTGCCAGCAGCACCCGGGAGGGTTTGGATGGCTACACCTTC.

This chain uses TRBV9 with TRBJ1-4; possibly TRBD1 for D (6 bases). Germline V CDR1 and CDR2: SGDLS, YYNGEE. The CDR3 spans 14 residues. With 4 bases removed from V and 5 bases from J, the gap between germline ends came to 12 bases. CDR3 sequence (DNA): TGTGCCAGCAGCTCCCGGGACACGAATGAAAAACTGTTTTTT. Protein: CASSSRDTNEKLFF.

V gene TRBV27 combines with J gene TRBJ2-3; maybe TRBD2 (5 bases). This CDR3 comprises 18 residues. Trimming cost V 2 bases and J 4 bases, with 22 bases left between them. Germline CDR1 and CDR2: MNHEY and SMNVEV (reference sequence). The DNA for the CDR3 is TGTGCCAGCAGTTTAAGTCCCCCCGACTATGGTCTCGCAGATACGCAGTATTTT. This sequence encodes CASSLSPPDYGLADTQYF.

The rearrangement joins TRBV5-1 to TRBJ1-1, with D perhaps TRBD1 (5 bases). The germline V gene has CDR1 SGHRS and CDR2 YFSETQ. The CDR3 totals 15 residues. Deletions cut 4 bases from V and 5 bases from J, with 18 bases between. CDR3 sequence (DNA): TGCGCCAGCAGCCCTCGAGGCAGGGAGGGAACTGAAGCTTTCTTT. This gives the protein CASSPRGREGTEAFF.

The gene calls are TRBV18 and TRBJ1-1; D might be TRBD1 (5 bases). The CDR3 totals 15 residues. The V and J ends lost 0 bases and 5 bases respectively, with 13 bases between them. Germline loops: CDR1 KGHSH, CDR2 LQKENI. CDR3 bases: TGTGCCAGCTCACCACCGGGGCAGGGTGGAACTGAAGCTTTCTTT. Protein sequence: CASSPPGQGGTEAFF. Together with reference TRBV18 and TRBJ1-1, the CDR3 gives the full variable domain: NAGVMQNPRHLVRRRGQEARLRCSPMKGHSHVYWYRQLPEEGLKFMVYLQKENIIDESGMPKERFSAEFPKEGPSILRIQQVVRGDSAAYFCASSPPGQGGTEAFFGQGTRLTVV.

The rearrangement joins TRBV5-1 to TRBJ2-3; D is uncertain. Germline V gives CDR1 SGHRS, CDR2 YFSETQ. The CDR3 is made up of 15 amino acids. Trimming removed 8 bases from V and 2 bases from J, with 18 bases in between. The CDR3 sequence: CASVLGYTYTDTQYF. Written as DNA, the CDR3 is TGCGCCAGTGTCTTAGGTTACACGTACACAGATACGCAGTATTTT.

This chain links TRBV5-1 with TRBJ2-7; the D call may be TRBD1 or TRBD2 (5 bases each). The CDR3 is 19 residues long. Germline V CDR1 and CDR2: SGHRS, YFSETQ. V lost 0 bases and J 3 bases, leaving 25 bases between the germline ends. In DNA, the CDR3 is TGCGCCAGCAGCTTGGGTCAGGGAGTAGGTGGCTACGTGAACTACGAGCAGTACTTC. It encodes CASSLGQGVGGYVNYEQYF.

This clone has just a few counts. This specimen includes other DNA sequences encoding the same CDR3. This chain links TRBV27 with TRBJ2-1; the match to TRBD1 covers 8 bases. CDR1 is MNHEY, CDR2 SMNVEV, per germline (reference sequence). CDR3 size: 13 residues. V lost 2 bases and J lost 6; bases outside the gene matches: 0. This CDR3 is CASSLTGGNEQFF. As DNA, the CDR3 is TGTGCCAGCAGTTTAACAGGGGGCAATGAGCAGTTCTTC.

The rearrangement links TRBV7-6 to TRBJ2-5; D perhaps matches TRBD2 (5 bases). CDR3 length: 14 amino acids. Trimming removed 5 bases from V and 0 bases from J, with 10 bases in between. The germline V gene encodes CDR1 SGHVS and CDR2 FNYEAQ. The CDR3 bases are TGTGCCAGCAGCCCGAGGGCATACCAAGAGACCCAGTACTTC. This codes for CASSPRAYQETQYF.

The chain combines TRBV4-1 with TRBJ1-5, with a tentative D call TRBD1 (5 bases). Germline V gives CDR1 MGHRA, CDR2 YSYEKL. The length of the CDR3 is 17 residues. V dropped 3 bases and J dropped 0 bases, with 15 bases sitting between them. The CDR3 sequence: CASSQEMGEISNQPQHF. CDR3 coding DNA: TGCGCCAGCAGCCAGGAAATGGGGGAAATTAGCAATCAGCCCCAGCATTTT.

The chain is built from TRBV5-1 and TRBJ2-1; the D gene is possibly TRBD2 (6 bases). The CDR3 sequence is 17 residues long. Germline V gene sequence: CDR1 SGHRS, CDR2 YFSETQ. Trimming took off 4 bases at V and 0 bases at J, with 17 bases between the two ends. This chain's CDR3 is CASSRRETGSSYNEQFF. The CDR3 bases are TGCGCCAGCAGCCGGAGGGAAACGGGGAGCTCCTACAATGAGCAGTTCTTC.

This clone was recorded only once. At the DNA level, this CDR3 is encoded by other sequences in the same sample as well. The chain carries TRBV27 and TRBJ2-7; TRBD1 aligns across 7 bases. With V trimmed by 3 bases and J by 1 base, 3 bases remained unmatched. Germline loops: CDR1 MNHEY, CDR2 SMNVEV (reference sequence). This CDR3 spans 14 amino acids. CDR3: CASSFTGDSYEQYF. In DNA, the CDR3 is TGTGCCAGCAGTTTCACAGGGGATTCCTACGAGCAGTACTTC.

This chain uses TRBV10-3 with TRBJ1-1; D may be TRBD1 (5 bases). This CDR3 region has 14 residues. V was trimmed by 3 bases and J by 0 bases, leaving 8 bases between them. From germline, CDR1 is ENHRY and CDR2 SYGVKD. CDR3 amino acids: CAISDRDMNTEAFF. In nucleotides, the CDR3 is TGTGCCATCAGTGACAGGGATATGAACACTGAAGCTTTCTTT.

A few counts support this clone. This chain uses TRBV30 with TRBJ1-3, with D maybe TRBD1 (5 bases). V was pared by 0 bases and J by 1 base, with 10 bases between. CDR3 length: 15 amino acids. Germline-derived CDR1 and CDR2 are GTSNPN and SVGIG (reference sequence). The chain's CDR3 is CAWSVSGRSGNTIYF. The CDR3, as DNA: TGTGCCTGGAGTGTGTCAGGGCGGTCTGGAAACACCATATATTTT.

Here the CDR3 reads CASSEEGSGVPTDTQYF. The CDR3, as DNA: TGTGCCAGCAGCGAAGAAGGTAGCGGGGTTCCCACAGATACGCAGTATTTT. J is TRBJ2-3 and V is TRBV9, with 8 bases aligning to TRBD2. CDR1 and CDR2 (germline): SGDLS, YYNGEE. This CDR3 contains 17 residues. With V trimmed by 3 bases and J by 2 bases, 11 bases remained unmatched.

This chain uses TRBV30 with TRBJ2-2; D ambiguous. This CDR3 has 10 amino acids. In germline, CDR1 is GTSNPN, CDR2 SVGIG (reference sequence). Trimming removed 8 bases from V and 7 bases from J, with 8 bases in between. The CDR3 spells CAQEVGELFF. CDR3 nucleotides: TGTGCCCAAGAGGTCGGGGAGCTGTTTTTT.

With regard to this clone: The sample carries other DNA sequences with the same CDR3. This sequence joins TRBV27 and TRBJ2-7; 12 bases are a match to TRBD2. CDR1 is MNHEY, CDR2 SMNVEV, per germline (reference sequence). J was trimmed by 4 bases and V by 5 bases; bases with no gene match: 3. The CDR3 is 14 residues long. As DNA, the CDR3 is TGTGCCAGCAGTCCACTAGCGGGAGGATACGAGCAGTACTTC. Translation: CASSPLAGGYEQYF.